The T cell receptor beta chain under discussion was sequenced for a study of T cells after yellow fever vaccination. As concerns this clonotype: Its antigen remains unknown.

MiXCR was run by TCRdb on the 5' RACE reads, yielding one entry per CDR3 protein. The repertoire consists of roughly 500,000 distinct CDR3 sequences, with about 19% occurring once and the leading ten covering roughly an eighth. With V trimmed by 10 bases and J by 1 base, 9 bases remained unmatched. This CDR3 has 14 residues. Germline values: CDR1 LNHDA, CDR2 SQIVND (reference sequence). Overall study findings and caveats: Abundant clonotypes (contaminants from the bulk population) could be present in FACS-sorted repertoires.

The starting material was PBMCs, obtained 15 days after the yellow fever booster vaccination. This sequence originates from a man aged 30 to 45 who received the YFV17D yellow fever vaccine. This rearrangement joins TRBV19 to TRBJ1-1; 7 nucleotides match TRBD1. In nucleotides, the CDR3 is TGTGCCACCAAAGGGGGCAGGGCGAACACTGAAGCTTTCTTT. This encodes CATKGGRANTEAFF. The entire variable domain, with the rest obtained from reference TRBV19 and TRBJ1-1, is as follows: DGGITQSPKYLFRKEGQNVTLSCEQNLNHDAMYWYRQDPGQGLRLIYYSQIVNDFQKGDIAEGYSVSREKKESFPLTVTSAQKNPTAFYLCATKGGRANTEAFFGQGTRLTVV.